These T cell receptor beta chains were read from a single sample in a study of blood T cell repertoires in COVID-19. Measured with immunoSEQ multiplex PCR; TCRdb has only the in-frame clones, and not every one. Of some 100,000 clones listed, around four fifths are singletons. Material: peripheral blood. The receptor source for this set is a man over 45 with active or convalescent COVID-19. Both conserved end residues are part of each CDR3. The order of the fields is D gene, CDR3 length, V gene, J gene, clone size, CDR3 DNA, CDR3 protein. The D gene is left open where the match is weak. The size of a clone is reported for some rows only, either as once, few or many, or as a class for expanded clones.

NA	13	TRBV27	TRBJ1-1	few	TGTGCCAGCAGTTTACGGGAGAACACTGAAGCTTTCTTT	CASSLRENTEAFF
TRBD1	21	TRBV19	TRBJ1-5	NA	TGTGCCAGTAGTATAGATCGCAGCGCCGGGACAGGGGGCGCGGGCAATCAGCCCCAGCATTTT	CASSIDRSAGTGGAGNQPQHF
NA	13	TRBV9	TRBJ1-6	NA	TGTGCCAGCAGCGACGGGAGAAATTCACCCCTCCACTTT	CASSDGRNSPLHF
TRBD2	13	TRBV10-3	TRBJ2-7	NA	TGTGCCATCACTCGACTAGCGGGAGGCGAGCAGTACTTC	CAITRLAGGEQYF
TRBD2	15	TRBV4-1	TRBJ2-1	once	TGCGCCAGCAGCCCCAGGATAGCGGGTTACAATGAGCAGTTCTTC	CASSPRIAGYNEQFF
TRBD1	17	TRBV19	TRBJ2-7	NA	TGTGCCAGTAGTACTTCTTCAACCGGGACAGGGAGAGGCGAGCAGTACTTC	CASSTSSTGTGRGEQYF
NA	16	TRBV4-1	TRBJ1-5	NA	TGCGCCAGCAGCCAAGATCGGGGAGGGGCCAGGCAGCCCCAGCATTTT	CASSQDRGGARQPQHF
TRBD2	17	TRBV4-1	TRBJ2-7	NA	TGCGCCAGCAGCCACGGGACTAGCATACAGTGGAGCGGCGAGCAGTACTTC	CASSHGTSIQWSGEQYF
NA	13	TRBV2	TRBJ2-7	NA	TGTGCCAGCAGTGATGGGGCAATCTACGAGCAGTACTTC	CASSDGAIYEQYF
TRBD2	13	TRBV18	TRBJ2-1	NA	TGTGCCACCTCTTGGACTAGAGAGGCTGAGCAGTTCTTC	CATSWTREAEQFF
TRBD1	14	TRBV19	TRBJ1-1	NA	TGTGCCAGTTGGGAAGGGGGCTGGAACACTGAAGCTTTCTTT	CASWEGGWNTEAFF
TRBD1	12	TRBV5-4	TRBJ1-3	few	TGTGCCAGCAGCCAAGACAGGGGAAGATTATATTTT	CASSQDRGRLYF
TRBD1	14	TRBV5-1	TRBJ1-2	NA	TGCGCCAGCTCTTCGACAGGGGCGGACTATGGCTACACCTTC	CASSSTGADYGYTF
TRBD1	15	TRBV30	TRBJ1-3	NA	TGTGCCTGGAGTCTCGCAGGGGGTGCTGGAAACACCATATATTTT	CAWSLAGGAGNTIYF
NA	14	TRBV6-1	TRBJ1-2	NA	TGTGCCAGCAGTGAAAGAGGAGGGAACTATGGCTACACCTTC	CASSERGGNYGYTF
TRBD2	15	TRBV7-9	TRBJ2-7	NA	TGTGCCAGCAGCGTTACCGCTAGCGGGAGCTACGAGCAGTACTTC	CASSVTASGSYEQYF
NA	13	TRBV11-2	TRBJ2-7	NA	TGTGCCAGCACCAAAAGTCCAGGATACGAGCAGTACTTC	CASTKSPGYEQYF
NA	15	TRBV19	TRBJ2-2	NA	TGTGCCAGTAGTATGTTACAGTTTGGCACCGGGGAGCTGTTTTTT	CASSMLQFGTGELFF
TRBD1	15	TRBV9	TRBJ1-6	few	TGTGCCAGCAGCCCTCGACAGGGGCAGGATTCACCCCTCCACTTT	CASSPRQGQDSPLHF
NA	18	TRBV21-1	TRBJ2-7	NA	TGTGCCAGCAGCAAAGGGGCGACTAGCGGGAATAGGGCCTACGAGCAGTACTTC	CASSKGATSGNRAYEQYF
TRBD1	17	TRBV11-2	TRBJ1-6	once	TGTGCCAGCAGCTTAGATCAACCCGACAGGGCCGGTTCACCCCTCCACTTT	CASSLDQPDRAGSPLHF
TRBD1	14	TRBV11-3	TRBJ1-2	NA	TGTGCCAGCAGTCTGGACAGGGGGCATTCTGGCTACACCTTC	CASSLDRGHSGYTF
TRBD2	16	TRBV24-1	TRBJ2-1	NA	TGTGCCACCAGTGAACCGAGCGGGAAAGCGGGGAATGAGCAGTTCTTC	CATSEPSGKAGNEQFF
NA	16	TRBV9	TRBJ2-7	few	TGTGCCAGCAGCGCGCAACCGGTTGGTGAGACCTACGAGCAGTACTTC	CASSAQPVGETYEQYF
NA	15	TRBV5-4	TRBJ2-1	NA	TGTGCCAGCAGATTCGACAGTAATCGTTTCAATGAGCAGTTCTTC	CASRFDSNRFNEQFF
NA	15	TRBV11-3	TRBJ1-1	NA	TGTGCCAGCAGCTTGTCGCCCAGACAGAACACTGAAGCTTTCTTT	CASSLSPRQNTEAFF
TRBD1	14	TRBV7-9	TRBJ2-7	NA	TGTGCCAGCAGCTTAACAGGGGGCTTTTACGAGCAGTACTTC	CASSLTGGFYEQYF
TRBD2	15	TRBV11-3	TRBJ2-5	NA	TGTGCCAGCAGCTTAGGGGGAGGGCCGGGAGAGACCCAGTACTTC	CASSLGGGPGETQYF
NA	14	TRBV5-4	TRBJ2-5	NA	TGTGCCAGCAGCGTTGACAGAGCCCAAGAGACCCAGTACTTC	CASSVDRAQETQYF
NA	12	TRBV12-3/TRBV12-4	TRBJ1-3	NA	TGTGCCAGCAGTCGAACAGAACACACCATATATTTT	CASSRTEHTIYF
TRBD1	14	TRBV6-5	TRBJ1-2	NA	TGTGCCGTCATCCCCGGGACAGGGAACTATGGCTACACCTTC	CAVIPGTGNYGYTF
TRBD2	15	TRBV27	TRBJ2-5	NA	TGTGCCAGCAGTTTTAGCGGGAGGGTGCAAGAGACCCAGTACTTC	CASSFSGRVQETQYF
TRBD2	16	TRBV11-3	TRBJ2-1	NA	TGTGCCAGCAGCTTAGCTCCACTAGCGGGAACCGGTGAGCAGTTCTTC	CASSLAPLAGTGEQFF
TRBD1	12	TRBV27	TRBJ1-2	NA	TGTGCCAGCAGTTTCGTAGGGGGCGGCTACACCTTC	CASSFVGGGYTF
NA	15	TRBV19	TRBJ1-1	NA	TGTGCCAGTAGTCCCACATCCGGGATCGGCACTGAAGCTTTCTTT	CASSPTSGIGTEAFF
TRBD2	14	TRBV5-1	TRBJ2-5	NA	TGCGCCAGCAGCTCGGGACTAGCAGAGGAGACCCAGTACTTC	CASSSGLAEETQYF
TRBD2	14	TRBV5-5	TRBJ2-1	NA	TGTGCCAGCAGCCTCAGCGGGAGGGACAATGAGCAGTTCTTC	CASSLSGRDNEQFF
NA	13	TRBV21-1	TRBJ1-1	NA	TGTGCCAGCCACGGGACAGTGAACACTGAAGCTTTCTTT	CASHGTVNTEAFF